A single sample is the source of the 22 T cell receptor beta chains below, sequenced in a study of blood T cell repertoires in COVID-19. Sequencing used immunoSEQ multiplex PCR; TCRdb keeps in-frame clones, though not all of them. The data contain roughly 100,000 clones, 80% to 95% of them singletons. Material for sequencing was peripheral blood. The source is a man between 18 and 35 years old with acute or convalescent COVID-19.

This clone was counted once. The chain carries TRBV5-1 and TRBJ1-2; 8 bases agree with TRBD1. The V gene end was trimmed by 0 bases and the J gene end by 3 bases; junction bases not matched to a gene: 1. This CDR3 contains 14 residues. The germline V gene has CDR1 SGHRS and CDR2 YFSETQ. CDR3 coding DNA: TGCGCCAGCAGCTTGGTGGACAGGGACTATGGCTACACCTTC. This codes for CASSLVDRDYGYTF. Looking up the rest from reference TRBV5-1 and TRBJ1-2 gives the full variable domain: KAGVTQTPRYLIKTRGQQVTLSCSPISGHRSVSWYQQTPGQGLQFLFEYFSETQRNKGNFPGRFSGRQFSNSRSEMNVSTLELGDSALYLCASSLVDRDYGYTFGSGTRLTVV.

This chain connects TRBV24-1 to TRBJ2-3, with D possibly matching TRBD2 (5 bases). Germline CDR1 KGHDR, CDR2 SFDVKD. The CDR3 has 14 residues. The V end was cut by 5 bases, the J end by 6 bases, with 14 bases between. DNA of the CDR3: TGTGCCACCAGTGGAGGGCCTCACGGGGATACGCAGTATTTT. Its translation is CATSGGPHGDTQYF.

The chain recombines TRBV10-3 with TRBJ1-3, with D unclear. This CDR3 has 13 amino acids. V was trimmed by 0 bases and J by 4 bases, leaving 4 bases between them. Germline CDR1 is ENHRY and CDR2 is SYGVKD. CDR3 in amino acids: CAISESRGNTIYF. In DNA form, the CDR3 reads TGTGCCATCAGTGAGTCGAGGGGAAACACCATATATTTT.

The chain employs TRBV6-5 and TRBJ2-7; TRBD1 aligns across 8 bases. Germline CDR1 MNHEY, CDR2 SVGAGI. V lost 6 bases, J lost 3 bases, and 10 bases stayed unmatched. The length of the CDR3 is 15 residues. DNA for the CDR3: TGTGCCAGCAGGGGAAGACAGGGGCGTCTCTACGAGCAGTACTTC. Translating it yields CASRGRQGRLYEQYF.

The rearrangement uses TRBV7-2 and TRBJ1-1; D might be TRBD1 (6 bases). The CDR3 consists of 15 residues. Germline lookup yields CDR1 SGHTA and CDR2 FQGNSA. V lost 5 bases and J lost 7, with 20 bases in between. CDR3 sequence: CASSTTAVWTVEAFF. In DNA, the CDR3 is TGTGCCAGCAGCACTACAGCTGTTTGGACAGTTGAAGCTTTCTTT.

J is TRBJ1-1 and V is TRBV30; D remains ambiguous. V lost 5 bases to trimming and J lost 4 bases, with 8 bases between them. Germline V gives CDR1 GTSNPN, CDR2 SVGIG (reference sequence). The CDR3 length is 11 residues. The CDR3 DNA is TGTGCCTGGTCCACGGGCACTGAAGCTTTCTTT. As protein: CAWSTGTEAFF.

Here the CDR3 reads CASQTGQAGRYEQYF. Here the CDR3 DNA reads TGTGCCAGCCAGACCGGACAGGCTGGCCGATACGAGCAGTACTTC. The chain is built from TRBV5-6 and TRBJ2-7; TRBD1 matches 7 bases. The V gene end was trimmed by 7 bases and the J gene end by 4 bases; junction bases not matched to a gene: 14. CDR1 is SGHDT and CDR2 is YYEEEE in the germline V gene. The CDR3 is 15 amino acids. Drawing the rest from reference TRBV5-6 and TRBJ2-7, the complete variable domain is DAGVTQSPTHLIKTRGQQVTLRCSPKSGHDTVSWYQQALGQGPQFIFQYYEEEERQRGNFPDRFSGHQFPNYSSELNVNALLLGDSALYLCASQTGQAGRYEQYFGPGTRLTVT.

V and J are TRBV10-3 and TRBJ1-5, with D perhaps matching TRBD1 (6 bases). The CDR3 runs 16 residues. With 2 bases removed from V and 4 bases from J, the gap between germline ends came to 15 bases. Germline V gene data show CDR1 as ENHRY and CDR2 as SYGVKD. The CDR3 here is CAISEQQGSGNQPQHF. The CDR3 DNA is TGTGCCATCAGTGAGCAACAGGGAAGTGGAAATCAGCCCCAGCATTTT.

The CDR3 spells CASSLVWGGISNQPQHF. Here the CDR3 DNA reads TGTGCCAGCAGCTTAGTATGGGGCGGAATTAGCAATCAGCCCCAGCATTTT. The chain links TRBV7-8 to TRBJ1-5; possibly TRBD1 for D (5 bases). V was pared by 1 base and J by 0 bases, with 13 bases between. CDR1 is SGHVS, CDR2 FQNEAQ, per germline. The CDR3 consists of 17 residues.

The gene calls are TRBV19 and TRBJ1-2; 8 bases match TRBD1. V lost 3 bases, J lost 6 bases, and 3 bases stayed unmatched. Germline assignment: CDR1 LNHDA and CDR2 SQIVND (reference sequence). The CDR3 sequence is 13 residues long. The CDR3 nucleotides are TGTGCCAGTAGTATTACAGGGGGTAATGGCTACACCTTC. It translates to CASSITGGNGYTF. Drawing the rest from reference TRBV19 and TRBJ1-2, the complete variable domain is DGGITQSPKYLFRKEGQNVTLSCEQNLNHDAMYWYRQDPGQGLRLIYYSQIVNDFQKGDIAEGYSVSREKKESFPLTVTSAQKNPTAFYLCASSITGGNGYTFGSGTRLTVV.

This chain uses TRBV7-8 with TRBJ1-2, with unresolved D. Trimming took 1 base from V and 4 from J, leaving 10 bases between them. The CDR3 runs to 14 residues. From germline, CDR1 is SGHVS and CDR2 FQNEAQ. The CDR3 DNA is TGTGCCAGCAGCTTAGAGGGAGAGCTCTATGGCTACACCTTC. It translates to CASSLEGELYGYTF.

The chain carries TRBV15 and TRBJ1-4; the match to TRBD1 covers 8 bases. J was trimmed by 0 bases and V by 5 bases; bases with no gene match: 5. The CDR3 is made up of 16 amino acids. The germline CDR1 and CDR2 sequences are LNHNV and YYDKDF (reference sequence). In DNA, the CDR3 is TGTGCCACCAGCGCGGACAGGGAGGCAACTAATGAAAAACTGTTTTTT. Encoded protein: CATSADREATNEKLFF.

V usage is TRBV19 and J usage is TRBJ1-1; the match to TRBD1 covers 8 bases. In germline, CDR1 is LNHDA, CDR2 SQIVND (reference sequence). V was pared by 3 bases and J by 4 bases, with 7 bases of the junction left unmatched. The CDR3 extends over 15 amino acids. The CDR3 sequence is CASSMAGGWSTEAFF. CDR3 nucleotides: TGTGCCAGTAGTATGGCAGGGGGCTGGAGCACTGAAGCTTTCTTT.

CDR3 sequence: CASSPGTPLGEKLFF. CDR3 nucleotide sequence: TGTGCCAGCTCGCCCGGGACACCCTTGGGCGAAAAACTGTTTTTT. The V gene is TRBV18, the J gene TRBJ1-4; D may be TRBD1 (6 bases). The V gene's germline CDR1 is KGHSH and CDR2 LQKENI. The CDR3 has 15 amino acids. V was trimmed by 6 bases and J by 8 bases, leaving 19 bases between them.

The chain carries TRBV11-2 and TRBJ2-4; no reliable D call. Germline V gene sequence: CDR1 SGHAT, CDR2 FQNNGV. V lost 2 bases and J lost 3, with 11 bases in between. CDR3 size: 15 residues. CDR3 sequence (DNA): TGTGCCAGCAGCTTAACGCCGGGTGGCAAAAACATTCAGTACTTC. It is translated as CASSLTPGGKNIQYF. The full variable domain, with the rest looked up from reference TRBV11-2 and TRBJ2-4, is EAGVAQSPRYKIIEKRQSVAFWCNPISGHATLYWYQQILGQGPKLLIQFQNNGVVDDSQLPKDRFSAERLKGVDSTLKIQPAKLEDSAVYLCASSLTPGGKNIQYFGAGTRLSVL.

The chain uses TRBV18 and TRBJ1-5; D is ambiguous. Trimming took 2 bases from V and 3 from J, leaving 8 bases between them. The CDR3 covers 14 residues. CDR1 and CDR2 from the germline V gene are KGHSH and LQKENI. The CDR3 region has the DNA TGTGCCAGCTCACCAGGACTGAACAATCAGCCCCAGCATTTT. Amino acids: CASSPGLNNQPQHF.

The rearrangement uses TRBV18 and TRBJ2-4, with D possibly TRBD1 on 6 matching bases. The germline V gene encodes CDR1 KGHSH and CDR2 LQKENI. This CDR3 region has 16 residues. Trimming took off 4 bases at V and 2 bases at J, with 15 bases between the two ends. This CDR3 is CASSRPGDGTKNIQYF. CDR3 DNA: TGTGCCAGCTCACGACCAGGGGATGGGACCAAAAACATTCAGTACTTC. Full variable domain (missing parts from reference TRBV18 and TRBJ2-4): NAGVMQNPRHLVRRRGQEARLRCSPMKGHSHVYWYRQLPEEGLKFMVYLQKENIIDESGMPKERFSAEFPKEGPSILRIQQVVRGDSAAYFCASSRPGDGTKNIQYFGAGTRLSVL.

V gene TRBV11-2 combines with J gene TRBJ1-2; D call uncertain. V lost 0 bases and J 4 bases, leaving 12 bases between the germline ends. The CDR3 has 15 amino acids. Germline CDR1 SGHAT, CDR2 FQNNGV. The CDR3 region has the DNA TGTGCCAGCAGCTTAGAAGGTAGCGTGGGCTATGGCTACACCTTC. Translated: CASSLEGSVGYGYTF.

The J gene is TRBJ2-1, the V gene TRBV13; TRBD2 agrees at 8 bases. The CDR3 consists of 15 residues. Germline V gene lookup returns CDR1 PRHDT and CDR2 FYEKMQ (reference sequence). The V segment lost 5 bases and the J segment 4 bases; nucleotides outside the gene matches: 7. The CDR3 sequence is CASSPGLVGYNEQFF. The CDR3 DNA sequence: TGTGCCAGCAGCCCGGGACTAGTGGGTTACAATGAGCAGTTCTTC.

This chain joins TRBV19 and TRBJ1-1, with TRBD1 identical over 9 bases. Losses at the gene ends were 8 bases for V and 0 bases for J; bases not matched to a gene: 7. This CDR3 is 15 amino acids long. Germline-derived CDR1 and CDR2 are LNHDA and SQIVND (reference sequence). For the CDR3, the DNA is TGTGCCAGTCATGGACAGGGGCCCATGAACACTGAAGCTTTCTTT. Its translation is CASHGQGPMNTEAFF.

The chain employs TRBV2 and TRBJ1-1; 9 nucleotides agree with TRBD1. This CDR3 comprises 17 residues. Germline assignment: CDR1 SNHLY and CDR2 FYNNEI. The V segment lost 3 bases and the J segment 1 base; nucleotides outside the gene matches: 9. The CDR3 reads CASSEGGQGKGNTEAFF. Written as DNA, the CDR3 is TGTGCCAGCAGTGAGGGGGGACAGGGAAAAGGGAACACTGAAGCTTTCTTT.

The chain carries TRBV9 and TRBJ2-2; weak D call: TRBD2 (6 bases). The CDR3 consists of 16 residues. Germline V gives CDR1 SGDLS, CDR2 YYNGEE. The V and J ends lost 4 bases and 5 bases respectively, with 18 bases between them. DNA of the CDR3: TGTGCCAGCAGCCCCCGCGGAGGGGCTTTGACCGGGGAGCTGTTTTTT. Translated, it gives CASSPRGGALTGELFF.